The clone carrying this T cell receptor (beta chain) was seen repeatedly, ten times or more. As yet, its antigen is unknown. TCRdb processed the 5' RACE reads anew with MiXCR; each CDR3 protein has one entry. Among about 240,000 distinct CDR3 sequences listed, 9.5% to 12% were seen once. The sample originates from a study of CD8 T cells in ankylosing spondylitis. The V end lost 0 bases, the J end lost 2 bases, and 19 bases lay between the germline ends. The CDR3 has 18 amino acids. Germline V gene data show CDR1 as DFQATT and CDR2 as SNEGSKA (reference sequence). Findings of the study overall: Significant enrichment of disease-linked clones was reportedly seen in matched ankylosing spondylitis synovial fluid. Ankylosing spondylitis blood appeared to be characterized by a TCR beta motif of roughly eight highly homologous variants.

Sample: blood, either unsorted or a sorted T cell fraction (not recorded which). The clonotype originates from a male donor with ankylosing spondylitis or in good health (not recorded which). The J gene is TRBJ2-2, the V gene TRBV20-1; TRBD2 might be the D (6 bases). The CDR3 nucleotides are TGCAGTGCTAGAGATCATGGGCTAGCGAGAGAAAACACCGGGGAGCTGTTTTTT. Translation gives CSARDHGLARENTGELFF.